The next 14 T cell receptor beta chains were all read from a single sample in a study of blood T cell repertoires in COVID-19. Sequencing was performed with immunoSEQ multiplex PCR; in TCRdb, only in-frame clones are kept and a portion is missing. The sample has around 260,000 clones, about nine tenths seen once. The specimen was peripheral blood. The receptors stem from a woman in her thirties with active or convalescent COVID-19.

This rearrangement joins TRBV30 to TRBJ2-1, with D possibly TRBD1 on 5 matching bases. The V and J ends lost 3 bases and 7 bases respectively, with 13 bases between them. From germline, CDR1 is GTSNPN and CDR2 SVGIG (reference sequence). This CDR3 comprises 13 residues. The CDR3 DNA reads as TGTGCCTGGAGCGCAGCAGGGTTTAATGAGCAGTTCTTC. As protein: CAWSAAGFNEQFF.

The rearrangement links TRBV6-1 to TRBJ1-1; TRBD1 aligns across 9 bases. The CDR3 loop spans 12 amino acids. Trimming removed 5 bases from V and 11 bases from J; junction bases left unmatched: 6. Germline assignment: CDR1 MNHNS and CDR2 SASEGT. CDR3 DNA: TGTGCCAGCAGTTCTACAGGGGGCCGGGCTTTCTTT. Translation: CASSSTGGRAFF.

The chain carries TRBV19 and TRBJ2-7; TRBD2 might be the D (5 bases). The germline gives CDR1 LNHDA, CDR2 SQIVND (reference sequence). The V end lost 1 base, the J end lost 4 bases, and 14 bases lay between the germline ends. This CDR3 is built from 15 residues. The CDR3 bases are TGTGCCAGTAGTATAGCACGGGGTTATGGATACGAGCAGTACTTC. It yields the protein CASSIARGYGYEQYF.

This chain uses TRBV19 with TRBJ1-1, with 8 bases matching TRBD1. V shed 4 bases and J 4 bases; nucleotides not matched to a gene: 14. The CDR3 length is 17 residues. Germline CDR1 LNHDA, CDR2 SQIVND (reference sequence). CDR3 sequence reads: CASSKARAGGASTEAFF. The CDR3, as DNA: TGTGCCAGTAGTAAGGCGAGGGCAGGGGGCGCGAGCACTGAAGCTTTCTTT.

The chain is built from TRBV30 and TRBJ2-7, with 7 bases aligning to TRBD1. Trimming took 8 bases from V and 0 from J; bases not matched to a gene: 7. This CDR3 has 13 residues. The germline gives CDR1 GTSNPN, CDR2 SVGIG (reference sequence). The CDR3 spells CAVDRLGSYEQYF. DNA for the CDR3: TGTGCCGTGGACAGGTTGGGCTCCTACGAGCAGTACTTC.

J is TRBJ2-3 and V is TRBV7-2; 8 bases agree with TRBD2. The CDR3 loop spans 16 amino acids. V was clipped by 5 bases and J by 1 base; unmatched bases: 8. From germline, CDR1 is SGHTA and CDR2 FQGNSA. CDR3 residues: CASSREGGPGTDTQYF. The DNA for the CDR3 is TGTGCCAGCAGCCGGGAGGGGGGGCCGGGCACAGATACGCAGTATTTT.

This sequence joins TRBV7-2 and TRBJ1-2; weak D call: TRBD1 (5 bases). The V and J ends lost 3 bases and 8 bases respectively, with 10 bases between them. Germline values: CDR1 SGHTA, CDR2 FQGNSA. The CDR3 runs 12 residues. The CDR3 DNA is TGTGCCAGCAGCTTCCAGGCAGGGGGCTACACCTTC. Residues: CASSFQAGGYTF.

The J gene is TRBJ1-6, the V gene TRBV5-1, with D possibly TRBD1 on 5 matching bases. The CDR3 is 15 residues long. From germline, CDR1 is SGHRS and CDR2 YFSETQ. V was trimmed by 4 bases and J by 2 bases, leaving 10 bases between them. As DNA, the CDR3 is TGCGCCAGCAGCAGGGGAAGAGCCTATAATTCACCCCTCCACTTT. This translates into CASSRGRAYNSPLHF.

The rearrangement uses TRBV6-5 and TRBJ2-5; possibly TRBD2 for D (5 bases). The CDR3 spans 14 residues. The germline V gene encodes CDR1 MNHEY and CDR2 SVGAGI. The ends were cut back, 5 bases at V and 4 bases at J, with 14 bases in the middle. The CDR3 DNA follows: TGTGCCAGCAGTAGATTATCTCGGGGAGAGACCCAGTACTTC. Translating it yields CASSRLSRGETQYF.

The chain couples TRBV14 to TRBJ1-2, with D possibly being TRBD1 (5 bases). Germline CDR1 is SGHDN and CDR2 is FVKESK. V lost 0 bases and J lost 4, with 12 bases in between. This CDR3 has 15 residues. The CDR3 coding sequence is TGTGCCAGCAGCCAAGATGCAGGGATTCTCTATGGCTACACCTTC. Translation gives CASSQDAGILYGYTF.

The chain couples TRBV5-1 to TRBJ2-7; 9 bases match TRBD2. V gave up 0 bases and J gave up 2 bases; unmatched junction bases: 6. The germline V gene has CDR1 SGHRS and CDR2 YFSETQ. The CDR3 is made up of 16 amino acids. In DNA, the CDR3 is TGCGCCAGCAGCTTGGTTGGTGCGGGGGGGGCCTACGAGCAGTACTTC. This gives the protein CASSLVGAGGAYEQYF.

The rearrangement joins TRBV7-2 to TRBJ1-1; the D is unclear. V dropped 8 bases and J dropped 6 bases, with 19 bases sitting between them. Germline CDR1 SGHTA, CDR2 FQGNSA. The CDR3 spans 14 residues. CDR3 coding DNA: TGTGCCAGCGCACCGTTTGGACTCCGGGCTGAAGCTTTCTTT. The encoded protein is CASAPFGLRAEAFF.

In the case of this clone: At the DNA level, this CDR3 is encoded by other sequences in the same sample as well. The chain links TRBV5-6 to TRBJ2-5, with 11 bases that match TRBD1. Germline V lookup: CDR1 SGHDT, CDR2 YYEEEE. Trimming removed 3 bases from V and 5 bases from J; junction bases left unmatched: 6. This CDR3 spans 15 amino acids. The CDR3 loop reads CASSSGTGGGETQYF. CDR3 coding DNA: TGTGCCAGCAGCTCCGGGACAGGGGGTGGGGAGACCCAGTACTTC.

The chain is built from TRBV12-3 or TRBV12-4 and TRBJ1-2; TRBD1 might be the D (5 bases). Trimming shortened V by 2 bases and J by 7 bases, and 8 bases separated the two germline ends. This CDR3 is 12 amino acids long. CDR3 residues: CASSLRQLGYTF. The CDR3 DNA reads TGTGCCAGCAGTTTACGACAGCTTGGCTACACCTTC.